This record covers a single T cell receptor beta chain. Its antigen remains unidentified. This sample is part of a study of shared clonotypes between healthy human individuals. Study-wide points: The generation probabilities recorded for non-shared clonotypes fell below those of clonotypes shared by all four donors.

Data came from immunoSEQ multiplex PCR; TCRdb stores just in-frame clones and leaves some out. The repertoire holds about 2 million clones, with 85% to 95% as singletons. Per the germline V gene, CDR1 is GTSNPN and CDR2 is SVGIG (reference sequence). This CDR3 is built from 13 residues. V lost 3 bases, J lost 3 bases, and 11 bases lay in between. The J gene is TRBJ2-5, the V gene TRBV30; D not resolved. The TCR sequence derives from a man younger than 35 in good health. Sequencing used naive CD4+ T cells sorted from blood. Indicated subset: CD45RA+ positively selected. The chain's CDR3 is CAWRSGEKETQYF. The DNA of the CDR3 is TGTGCCTGGAGATCTGGGGAAAAAGAGACCCAGTACTTC.